The T cell receptor beta chain under discussion was sequenced for a study of blood T cell repertoires in COVID-19. The table came from immunoSEQ multiplex PCR; TCRdb's copy has only in-frame clones and leaves some out. Here the sample spans 300,000 to 400,000 clones, about 90% being singletons. This clone was recorded only once. This TCR was recovered from a woman in her 30s with COVID-19, enrolled during active disease. Sequenced material: peripheral blood.

CDR3 amino acids: CASSQDPITGGTLGTQYF. The DNA of the CDR3 is TGTGCCAGCAGCCAAGATCCCATAACAGGGGGGACTTTAGGGACCCAGTACTTC. This chain links TRBV4-2 with TRBJ2-5, with TRBD1 matching over 8 bases. This CDR3 has 18 amino acids. The J segment lost 7 bases and the V segment lost 0 bases, leaving 16 bases of the junction unmatched. Germline V lookup: CDR1 LGHNA, CDR2 YNFKEQ.